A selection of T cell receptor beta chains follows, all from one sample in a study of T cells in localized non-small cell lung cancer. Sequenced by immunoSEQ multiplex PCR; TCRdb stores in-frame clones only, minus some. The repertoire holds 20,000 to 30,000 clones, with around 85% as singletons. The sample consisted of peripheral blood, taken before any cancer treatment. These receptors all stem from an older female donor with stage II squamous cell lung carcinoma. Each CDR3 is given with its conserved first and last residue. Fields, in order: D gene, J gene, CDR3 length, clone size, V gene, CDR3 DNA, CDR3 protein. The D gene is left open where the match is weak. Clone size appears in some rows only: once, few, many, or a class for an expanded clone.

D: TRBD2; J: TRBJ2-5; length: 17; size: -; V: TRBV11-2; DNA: TGTGCCAGCAGCCCCAAGATGCGGGAGGATGTGACAGAGACCCAGTACTTC; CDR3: CASSPKMREDVTETQYF
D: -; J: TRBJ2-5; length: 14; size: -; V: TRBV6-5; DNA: TGTGCCAGCAGTTACTCCCTGGCCCAAGAGACCCAGTACTTC; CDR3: CASSYSLAQETQYF
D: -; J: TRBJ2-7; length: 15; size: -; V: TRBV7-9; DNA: TGTGCCAGCAGCCCACAGGTAGGGGAACCCTACGAGCAGTACTTC; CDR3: CASSPQVGEPYEQYF
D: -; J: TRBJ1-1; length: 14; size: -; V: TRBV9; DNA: TGTGCCAGCAGTGCCACCCGTAATGGGTGGGAGGCTTTCTTT; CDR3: CASSATRNGWEAFF
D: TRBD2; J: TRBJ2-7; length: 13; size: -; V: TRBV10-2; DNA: TGCGCCAGCTCGACTAGCGGGAACCACGAGCAGTACTTC; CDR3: CASSTSGNHEQYF
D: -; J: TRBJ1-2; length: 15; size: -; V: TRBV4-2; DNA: TGTGCCAGCAGCCAAGACCCAGGACAGAACTATGGCTACACCTTC; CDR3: CASSQDPGQNYGYTF
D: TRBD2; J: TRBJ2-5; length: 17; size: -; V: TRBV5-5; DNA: TGTGCCAGCAGCTTGGGACTAGCGGGGGGCCTTCAAGAGACCCAGTACTTC; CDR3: CASSLGLAGGLQETQYF
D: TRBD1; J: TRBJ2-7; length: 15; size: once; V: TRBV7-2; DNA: TGTGCCAGCAGCTTAGGGACAGGGGGTTCCTACGAGCAGTACTTC; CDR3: CASSLGTGGSYEQYF
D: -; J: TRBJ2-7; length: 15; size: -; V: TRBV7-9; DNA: TGTGCCAGCAGCTCCCACGGGACAAGGGCAAAGGAGCAGTACTTC; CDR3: CASSSHGTRAKEQYF
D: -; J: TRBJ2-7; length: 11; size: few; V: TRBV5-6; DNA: TGTGCCAGCAGCTCCCGGTACGAGCAGTACTTC; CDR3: CASSSRYEQYF
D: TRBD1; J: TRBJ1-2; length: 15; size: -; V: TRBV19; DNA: TGTGCCAGTAGGACCCGGACAGGGGGGGCCTATGGCTACACCTTC; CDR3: CASRTRTGGAYGYTF
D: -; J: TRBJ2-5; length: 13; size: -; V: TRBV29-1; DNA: TGCAGCGTTGATCTCGGGGCTCAAGAGACCCAGTACTTC; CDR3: CSVDLGAQETQYF
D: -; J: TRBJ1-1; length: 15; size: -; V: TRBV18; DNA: TGTGCCAGCTCACTGACATCGGAGGGCCGAACTGAAGCTTTCTTT; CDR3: CASSLTSEGRTEAFF
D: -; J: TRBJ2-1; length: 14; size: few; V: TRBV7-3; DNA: TGTGCCAGCAGTCTTAACAGTCGAGGGAATGAGCAGTTCTTC; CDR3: CASSLNSRGNEQFF
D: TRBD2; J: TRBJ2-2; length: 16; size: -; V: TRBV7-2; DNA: TGTGCCAGCAGCGCAGGAGGCGGGGGGCGGGCCGGGGAGCTGTTTTTT; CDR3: CASSAGGGGRAGELFF
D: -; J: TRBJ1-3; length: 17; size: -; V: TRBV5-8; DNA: TGTGCCAGCAGCTTGGGCAGGGGCACCCTCTCTGGAAACACCATATATTTT; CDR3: CASSLGRGTLSGNTIYF
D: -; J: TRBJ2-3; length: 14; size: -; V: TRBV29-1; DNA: TGCAGCGTTGGGCGCCAGGTGGGCACAGATACGCAGTATTTT; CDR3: CSVGRQVGTDTQYF
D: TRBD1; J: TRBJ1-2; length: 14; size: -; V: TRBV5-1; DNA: TGCGCCAGCAGCTTCGACAGGGTTAGGAATGGCTACACCTTC; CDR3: CASSFDRVRNGYTF
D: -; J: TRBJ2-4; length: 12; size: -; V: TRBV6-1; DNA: TGTGCCAGCAGTGATCCCCAGGGGACGCAGTACTTC; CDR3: CASSDPQGTQYF
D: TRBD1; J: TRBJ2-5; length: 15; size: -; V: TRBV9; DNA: TGTGCCAGCAGCGTAGAGGGGACAGGGTATCAGACCCAGTACTTC; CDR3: CASSVEGTGYQTQYF
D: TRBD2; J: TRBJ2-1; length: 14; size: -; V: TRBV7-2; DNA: TGTGCCAGCAGCTTAAAAGCGGGGGGCAATGAGCAGTTCTTC; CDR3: CASSLKAGGNEQFF
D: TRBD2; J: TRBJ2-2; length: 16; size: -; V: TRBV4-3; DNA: TGCGCCAGCAGATCTAAAGCGGGGGGGCACACCGGGGAGCTGTTTTTT; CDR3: CASRSKAGGHTGELFF
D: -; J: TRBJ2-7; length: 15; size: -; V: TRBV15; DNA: TGTGCCACCAGCAGAGACCTGGGACCGGCGTACGAGCAGTACTTC; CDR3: CATSRDLGPAYEQYF
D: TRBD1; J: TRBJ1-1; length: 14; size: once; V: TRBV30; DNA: TGTGCCTGGGCGAGACAGGGGATAAGCACTGAAGCTTTCTTT; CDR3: CAWARQGISTEAFF
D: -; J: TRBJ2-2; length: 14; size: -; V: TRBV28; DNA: TGTGCCAGCAGTCTGACAGGGAACACCGGGGAGCTGTTTTTT; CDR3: CASSLTGNTGELFF
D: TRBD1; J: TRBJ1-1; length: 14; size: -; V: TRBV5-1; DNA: TGCGCCAGCAGCAACGGACAGGGTCTGGGTGAAGCTTTCTTT; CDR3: CASSNGQGLGEAFF
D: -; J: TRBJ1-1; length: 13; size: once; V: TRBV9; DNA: TGTGCCAGCAGCCCCCAAATGAACACTGAAGCTTTCTTT; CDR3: CASSPQMNTEAFF
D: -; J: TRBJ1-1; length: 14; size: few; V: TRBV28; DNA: TGTGCCAGCAGAACGTCGGAGGGCCGGGTTGAAGCTTTCTTT; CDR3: CASRTSEGRVEAFF
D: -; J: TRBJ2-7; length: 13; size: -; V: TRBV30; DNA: TGTGCCTGGAGTCAGGCTGCCGCCTACGAGCAGTACTTC; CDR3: CAWSQAAAYEQYF
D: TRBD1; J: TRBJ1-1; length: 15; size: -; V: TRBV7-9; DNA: TGTGCCAGCAGCTTTTCCCAGGGGGAGTCAGGTGAAGCTTTCTTT; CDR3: CASSFSQGESGEAFF
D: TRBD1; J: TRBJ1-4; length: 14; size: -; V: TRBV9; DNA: TGTGCCAGCAGCGCCGGGACAGGGGGAAAAAAACTGTTTTTT; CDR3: CASSAGTGGKKLFF
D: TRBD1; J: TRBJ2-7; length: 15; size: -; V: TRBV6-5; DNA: TGTGCCAGCAGTTCGCCCCGGGACAGGGGCTACGAGCAGTACTTC; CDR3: CASSSPRDRGYEQYF
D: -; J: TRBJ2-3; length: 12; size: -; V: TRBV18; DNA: TGTGCCAGCTCACCATCCACAGATACGCAGTATTTT; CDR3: CASSPSTDTQYF
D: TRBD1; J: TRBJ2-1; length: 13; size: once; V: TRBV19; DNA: TGTGCCAGTACCCCAGACAGGGGGAATGAGCAGTTCTTC; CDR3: CASTPDRGNEQFF
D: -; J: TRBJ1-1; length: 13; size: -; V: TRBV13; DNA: TGTGCCAGCAGCTTGGACAGGAACACTGAAGCTTTCTTT; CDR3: CASSLDRNTEAFF
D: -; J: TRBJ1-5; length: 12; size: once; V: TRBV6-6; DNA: TGTGCCAGCAGTACCGGCAATCAGCCCCAGCATTTT; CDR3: CASSTGNQPQHF
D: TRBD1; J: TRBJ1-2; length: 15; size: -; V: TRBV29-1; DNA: TGCAGCGTTGAGGGGGGACAGGAAGGGCGGAATGGCTACACCTTC; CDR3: CSVEGGQEGRNGYTF